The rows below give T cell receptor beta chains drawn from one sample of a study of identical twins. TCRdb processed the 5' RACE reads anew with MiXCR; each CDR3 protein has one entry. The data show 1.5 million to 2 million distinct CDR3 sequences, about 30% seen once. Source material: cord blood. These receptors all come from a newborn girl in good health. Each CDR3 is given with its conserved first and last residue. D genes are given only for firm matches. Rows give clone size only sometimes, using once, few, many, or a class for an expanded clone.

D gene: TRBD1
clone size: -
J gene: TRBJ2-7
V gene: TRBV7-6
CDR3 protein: CASSLVQGGFYEQYF
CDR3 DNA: TGTGCCAGCAGCTTAGTACAGGGGGGCTTCTACGAGCAGTACTTC

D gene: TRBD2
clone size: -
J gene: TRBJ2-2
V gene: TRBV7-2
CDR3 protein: CASSTSGRNTGELFF
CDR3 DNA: TGTGCCAGCAGCACTAGCGGGAGAAACACCGGGGAGCTGTTTTTT

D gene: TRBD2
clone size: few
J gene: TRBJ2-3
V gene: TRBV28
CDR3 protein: CASSFPGLAGYSDTQYF
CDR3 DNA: TGTGCCAGCAGTTTCCCGGGACTAGCGGGCTATTCAGATACGCAGTATTTT

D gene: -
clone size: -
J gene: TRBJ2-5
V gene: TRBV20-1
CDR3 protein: CSARASWETQYF
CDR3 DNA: TGCAGTGCTAGGGCTAGCTGGGAGACCCAGTACTTC

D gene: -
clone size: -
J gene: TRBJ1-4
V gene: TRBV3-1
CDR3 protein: CASSLRLGMEEKLFF
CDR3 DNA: TGTGCCAGCAGCCTTCGACTGGGGATGGAAGAAAAACTGTTTTTT

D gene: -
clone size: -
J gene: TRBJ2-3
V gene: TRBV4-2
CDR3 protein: CASGSASTDTQYF
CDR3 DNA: TGTGCCAGCGGGAGCGCGAGCACAGATACGCAGTATTTT

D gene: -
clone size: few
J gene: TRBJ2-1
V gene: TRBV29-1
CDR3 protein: CSVPPTLQETQFF
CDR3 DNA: TGCAGCGTTCCGCCGACGCTCCAAGAGACCCAGTTCTTC

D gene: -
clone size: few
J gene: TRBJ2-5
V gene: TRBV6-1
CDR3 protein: CASSEVTKTQYF
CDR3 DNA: TGTGCCAGCAGTGAAGTGACAAAGACCCAGTACTTC

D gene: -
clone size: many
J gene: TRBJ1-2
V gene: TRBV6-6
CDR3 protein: CASYGNSNYGYTF
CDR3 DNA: TGTGCCAGCTACGGGAATAGTAACTATGGCTACACCTTC

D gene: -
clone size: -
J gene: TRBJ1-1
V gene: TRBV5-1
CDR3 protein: CASSLDGGSNTEAFF
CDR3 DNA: TGCGCCAGCAGCTTGGACGGGGGTTCGAACACTGAAGCTTTCTTT

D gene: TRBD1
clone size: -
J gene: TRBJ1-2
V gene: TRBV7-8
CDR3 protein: CASSPLTGGALYGYTF
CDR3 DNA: TGTGCCAGCAGCCCACTGACAGGGGGCGCGCTCTATGGCTACACCTTC

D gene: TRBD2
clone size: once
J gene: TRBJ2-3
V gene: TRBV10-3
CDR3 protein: CAIKGTNRSTDTQYF
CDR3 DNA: TGTGCCATCAAGGGGACTAACCGGAGCACAGATACGCAGTATTTT

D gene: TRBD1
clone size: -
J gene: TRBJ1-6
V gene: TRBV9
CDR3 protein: CASSLGVGQGHSPLHF
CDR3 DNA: TGTGCCAGCAGCCTAGGGGTCGGACAGGGGCATTCACCCCTCCACTTT

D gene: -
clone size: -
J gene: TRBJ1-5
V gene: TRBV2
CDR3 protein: CASSGWQLSNQPQHF
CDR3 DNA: TGTGCCAGCAGTGGCTGGCAGTTAAGCAATCAGCCCCAGCATTTT

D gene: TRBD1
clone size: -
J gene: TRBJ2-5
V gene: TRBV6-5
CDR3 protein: CASSYTGVGETQYF
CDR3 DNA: TGTGCCAGCAGTTACACAGGGGTCGGAGAGACCCAGTACTTC

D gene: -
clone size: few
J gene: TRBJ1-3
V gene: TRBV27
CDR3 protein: CASGARGNTIYF
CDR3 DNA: TGTGCCAGCGGCGCCAGGGGAAACACCATATATTTT

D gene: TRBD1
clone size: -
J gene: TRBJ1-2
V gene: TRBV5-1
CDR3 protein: CAGSPRDSYGYTF
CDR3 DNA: TGCGCCGGCAGCCCTAGGGACAGCTATGGCTACACCTTC

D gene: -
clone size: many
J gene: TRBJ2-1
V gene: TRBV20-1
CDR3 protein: CSARQNEQFF
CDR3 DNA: TGCAGTGCTAGACAGAATGAGCAGTTCTTC

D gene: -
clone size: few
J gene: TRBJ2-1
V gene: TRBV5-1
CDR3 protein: CASSWEHRISSYNEQFF
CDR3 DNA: TGCGCCAGCAGCTGGGAGCACCGGATTTCCTCCTACAATGAGCAGTTCTTC

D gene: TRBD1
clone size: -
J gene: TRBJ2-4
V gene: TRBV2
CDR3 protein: CASYRGEAKNIQYF
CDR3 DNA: TGTGCCAGTTACAGGGGGGAGGCCAAAAACATTCAGTACTTC

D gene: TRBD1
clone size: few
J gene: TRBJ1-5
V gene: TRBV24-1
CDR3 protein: CATPTGVNQPQHF
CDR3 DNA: TGTGCCACCCCCACAGGGGTGAATCAGCCCCAGCATTTT

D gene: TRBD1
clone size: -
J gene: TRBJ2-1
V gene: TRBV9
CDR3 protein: CASSVGTGNGSSINEQFF
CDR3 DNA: TGTGCCAGCAGCGTCGGGACAGGGAACGGGAGCAGTATCAATGAGCAGTTCTTC

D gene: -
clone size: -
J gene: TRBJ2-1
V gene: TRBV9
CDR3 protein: CASSGAKYNEQFF
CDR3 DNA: TGTGCCAGCAGCGGGGCAAAGTACAATGAGCAGTTCTTC

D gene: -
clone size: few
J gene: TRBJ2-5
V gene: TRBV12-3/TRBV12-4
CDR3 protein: CASSFVLTQETQYF
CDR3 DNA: TGTGCCAGCAGTTTCGTCCTTACCCAAGAGACCCAGTACTTC

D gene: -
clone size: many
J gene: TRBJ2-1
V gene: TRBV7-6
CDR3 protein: CASSLDISSYNEQFF
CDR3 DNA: TGTGCCAGCAGCTTAGATATCTCGTCCTACAATGAGCAGTTCTTC

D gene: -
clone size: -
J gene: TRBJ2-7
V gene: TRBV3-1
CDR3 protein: CASSQSRLLAHLYEQYF
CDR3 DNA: TGTGCCAGCAGCCAATCGCGCCTGCTAGCGCATCTCTACGAGCAGTACTTC

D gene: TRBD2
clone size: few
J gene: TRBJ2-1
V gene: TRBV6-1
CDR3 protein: CASRRTTSGHTYNEQFF
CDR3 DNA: TGTGCCAGCAGGCGTACGACTAGCGGCCACACCTACAATGAGCAGTTCTTC

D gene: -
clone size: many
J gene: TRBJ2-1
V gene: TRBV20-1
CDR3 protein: CSARLGNEQFF
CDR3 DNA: TGCAGTGCTCGACTAGGGAATGAGCAGTTCTTC

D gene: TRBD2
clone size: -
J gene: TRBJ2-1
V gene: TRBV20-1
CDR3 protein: CSAGGGSSSYNEQFF
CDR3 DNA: TGCAGTGCGGGCGGGGGGTCGAGCTCCTACAATGAGCAGTTCTTC

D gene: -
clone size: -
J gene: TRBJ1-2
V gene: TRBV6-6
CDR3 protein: CASSFSQGVTNYGYTF
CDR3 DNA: TGTGCCAGCAGTTTCTCACAGGGCGTTACTAACTATGGCTACACCTTC

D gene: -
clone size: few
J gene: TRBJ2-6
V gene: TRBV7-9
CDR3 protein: CASSFRRSSGANVLTF
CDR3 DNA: TGTGCCAGCAGCTTTCGACGGAGCTCTGGGGCCAACGTCCTGACTTTC

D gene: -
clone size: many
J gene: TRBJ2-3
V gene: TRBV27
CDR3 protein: CASSFFSGDTQYF
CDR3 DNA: TGTGCCAGCAGTTTCTTTAGTGGAGATACGCAGTATTTT

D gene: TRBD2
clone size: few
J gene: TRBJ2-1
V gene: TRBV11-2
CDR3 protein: CASSLDRGPSGSGNEQFF
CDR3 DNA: TGTGCCAGCAGCTTAGACCGCGGTCCTAGCGGGAGCGGCAATGAGCAGTTCTTC

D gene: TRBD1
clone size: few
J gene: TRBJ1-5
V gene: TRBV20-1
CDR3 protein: CSARKQGNQPQHF
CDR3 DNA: TGCAGTGCTAGGAAACAGGGGAATCAGCCCCAGCATTTT

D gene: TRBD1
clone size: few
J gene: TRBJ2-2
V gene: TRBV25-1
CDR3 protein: CASSEWGQGANTGELFF
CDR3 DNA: TGTGCCAGCAGTGAATGGGGACAGGGGGCGAACACCGGGGAGCTGTTTTTT

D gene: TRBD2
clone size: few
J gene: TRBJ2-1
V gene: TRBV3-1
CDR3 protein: CASTRELAGSNEQFF
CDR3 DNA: TGTGCCAGCACCCGAGAGTTAGCGGGTTCCAATGAGCAGTTCTTC

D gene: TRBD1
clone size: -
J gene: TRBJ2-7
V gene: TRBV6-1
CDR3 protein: CASSERQGASYEQYF
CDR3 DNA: TGTGCCAGCAGTGAGCGACAGGGGGCGAGTTACGAGCAGTACTTC

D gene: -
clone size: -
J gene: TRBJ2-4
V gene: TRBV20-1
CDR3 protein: CSASGLLTGPLAKNIQYF
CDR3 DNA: TGCAGTGCTAGTGGGCTTCTCACGGGACCTCTAGCCAAAAACATTCAGTACTTC

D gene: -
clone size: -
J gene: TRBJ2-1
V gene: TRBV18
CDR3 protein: CATTPGAASYNEQFF
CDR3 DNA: TGTGCCACCACTCCAGGAGCGGCCTCCTACAATGAGCAGTTCTTC

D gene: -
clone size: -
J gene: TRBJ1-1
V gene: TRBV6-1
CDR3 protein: CASSVTGRTEAFF
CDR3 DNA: TGTGCCAGCAGTGTAACGGGGCGGACTGAAGCTTTCTTT

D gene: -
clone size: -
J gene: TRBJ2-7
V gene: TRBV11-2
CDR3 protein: CASSLDHGGIRDEQYF
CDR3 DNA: TGTGCCAGCAGCTTAGATCACGGAGGGATCCGCGATGAGCAGTACTTC

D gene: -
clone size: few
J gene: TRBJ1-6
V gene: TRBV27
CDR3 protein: CASSFRREPLHF
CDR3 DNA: TGTGCCAGCAGTTTTCGGCGGGAACCCCTCCACTTT

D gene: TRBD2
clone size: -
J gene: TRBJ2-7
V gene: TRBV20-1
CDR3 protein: CSASGGAPYNEQYF
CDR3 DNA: TGCAGTGCTAGCGGGGGGGCCCCCTACAATGAGCAGTACTTC

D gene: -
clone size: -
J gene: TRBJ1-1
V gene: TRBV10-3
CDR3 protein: CAISDAVNTEAFF
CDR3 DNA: TGTGCCATCAGTGATGCGGTGAACACTGAAGCTTTCTTT

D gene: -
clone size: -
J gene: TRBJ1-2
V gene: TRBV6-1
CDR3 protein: CASSENRAFYGYTF
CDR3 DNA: TGTGCCAGCAGTGAGAACCGGGCCTTCTATGGCTACACCTTC